Given below is one T cell receptor beta chain in context. Libraries were prepared by immunoSEQ multiplex PCR; TCRdb keeps only in-frame clonotypes and omits some of them. The repertoire holds millions of clones, approximately 93% seen once, with under 0.45% in the top ten. The CDR3 totals 15 residues. Germline V gene lookup returns CDR1 MDHEN and CDR2 SYDVKM. V lost 6 bases, J lost 2 bases, and 6 bases stayed unmatched. These data come from a study of shared clonotypes between healthy human individuals. The sequenced sample consisted of naive CD4+ T cells from PBMCs. Sample subset: CD45RA+ positively selected. The sequence was collected from a man aged 18 to 29 in good health. Some clones in this sample may be carry-over from other donors' samples. This chain joins TRBV28 and TRBJ1-4; 7 bases agree with TRBD1. The CDR3 loop is CASSPGGKTNEKLFF. CDR3 nucleotides: TGTGCCAGCAGCCCAGGGGGAAAGACTAATGAAAAACTGTTTTTT.